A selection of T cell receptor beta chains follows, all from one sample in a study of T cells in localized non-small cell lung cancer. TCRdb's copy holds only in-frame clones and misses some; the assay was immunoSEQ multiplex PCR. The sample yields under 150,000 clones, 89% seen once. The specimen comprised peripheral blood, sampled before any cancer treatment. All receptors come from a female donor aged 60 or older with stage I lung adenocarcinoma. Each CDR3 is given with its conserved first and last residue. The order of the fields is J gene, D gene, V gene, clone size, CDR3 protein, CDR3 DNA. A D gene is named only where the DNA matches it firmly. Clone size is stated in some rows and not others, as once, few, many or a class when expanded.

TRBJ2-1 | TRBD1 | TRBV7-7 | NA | CASSLDGQGAVEQFF | TGTGCCAGCAGCTTAGACGGACAGGGGGCGGTTGAGCAGTTCTTC
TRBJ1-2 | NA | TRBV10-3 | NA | CAISESSTVGYTF | TGTGCCATCAGTGAGTCATCGACTGTGGGCTACACCTTC
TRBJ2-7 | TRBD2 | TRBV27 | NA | CASSYSGSSYEQYF | TGTGCCAGCAGTTATAGCGGGAGCTCCTACGAGCAGTACTTC
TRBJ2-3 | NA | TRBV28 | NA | CASGLGSEGTDTQYF | TGTGCCAGCGGGTTAGGATCCGAGGGCACAGATACGCAGTATTTT
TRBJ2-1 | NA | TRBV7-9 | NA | CASLSGSSYNEQFF | TGTGCCAGCTTATCCGGGAGCTCCTACAATGAGCAGTTCTTC
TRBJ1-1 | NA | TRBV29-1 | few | CSVEVRGTEAFF | TGCAGCGTGGAGGTGAGGGGCACTGAAGCTTTCTTT
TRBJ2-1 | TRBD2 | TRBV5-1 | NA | CASSLGSAGAYNEQFF | TGCGCCAGCAGCTTGGGATCAGCGGGAGCGTACAATGAGCAGTTCTTC
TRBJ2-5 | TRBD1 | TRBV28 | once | CASSGTDNQETQYF | TGTGCCAGCAGCGGGACAGATAACCAAGAGACCCAGTACTTC
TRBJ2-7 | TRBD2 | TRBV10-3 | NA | CAIRSGGGSYEQYF | TGTGCCATCAGAAGCGGCGGGGGCTCCTACGAGCAGTACTTC
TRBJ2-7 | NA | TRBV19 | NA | CASSMGEDRNEQYF | TGTGCCAGTAGTATGGGAGAGGATAGGAACGAGCAGTACTTC
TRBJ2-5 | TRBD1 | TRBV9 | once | CASSATRSGGTGDRETQYF | TGTGCCAGCAGCGCGACGAGGAGTGGGGGGACAGGGGACCGGGAGACCCAGTACTTC
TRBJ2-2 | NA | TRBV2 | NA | CASSGTNTGELFF | TGTGCCAGCAGCGGGACGAACACCGGGGAGCTGTTTTTT
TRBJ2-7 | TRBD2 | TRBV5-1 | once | CASRLAGPSSYEQYF | TGCGCCAGCAGACTAGCGGGTCCTAGCTCCTACGAGCAGTACTTC
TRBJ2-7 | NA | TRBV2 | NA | CASSGAVDGLYEQYF | TGTGCCAGCAGTGGGGCCGTGGACGGCCTCTACGAGCAGTACTTC
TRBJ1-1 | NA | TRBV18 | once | CASSADGNTEAFF | TGTGCCAGCTCAGCCGACGGGAACACTGAAGCTTTCTTT
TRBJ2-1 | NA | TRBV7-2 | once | CASTSGYRLEQFF | TGTGCCAGCACGTCGGGATATAGACTTGAGCAGTTCTTC
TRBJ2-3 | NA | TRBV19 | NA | CASSIGGGAWTDTQYF | TGTGCCAGTAGTATAGGTGGGGGAGCGTGGACAGATACGCAGTATTTT
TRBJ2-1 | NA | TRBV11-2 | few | CASSLRPANEQFF | TGTGCCAGCAGCTTAAGGCCGGCTAATGAGCAGTTCTTC
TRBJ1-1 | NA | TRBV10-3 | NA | CAISGGHDTEAFF | TGTGCCATCAGTGGGGGACATGACACTGAAGCTTTCTTT
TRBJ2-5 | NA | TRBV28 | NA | CASSLFVGQETQYF | TGTGCCAGCAGTCTTTTTGTCGGACAAGAGACCCAGTACTTC
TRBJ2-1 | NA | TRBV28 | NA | CASSLLRPEQFF | TGTGCCAGCAGTCTACTACGACCCGAGCAGTTCTTC
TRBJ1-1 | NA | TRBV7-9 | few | CASSLAEGEAGTEAFF | TGTGCCAGCAGCTTAGCTGAGGGGGAGGCGGGCACTGAAGCTTTCTTT
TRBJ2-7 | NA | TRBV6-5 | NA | CATTASSEQYF | TGTGCCACAACAGCCTCCTCCGAGCAGTACTTC
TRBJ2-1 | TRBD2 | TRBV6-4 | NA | CASSPTSGSINEQFF | TGTGCCAGCAGTCCGACTAGCGGTTCCATCAATGAGCAGTTCTTC
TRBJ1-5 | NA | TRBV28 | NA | CASSLGGNGNQPQHF | TGTGCCAGCAGTTTAGGAGGGAATGGCAATCAGCCCCAGCATTTT
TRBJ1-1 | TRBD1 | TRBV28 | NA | CASSLWVGTGGGEAFF | TGTGCCAGCAGTTTATGGGTCGGGACAGGAGGGGGTGAAGCTTTCTTT
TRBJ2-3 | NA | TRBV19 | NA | CASNPSARSTDTQYF | TGTGCCAGTAATCCTTCGGCCAGGAGCACAGATACGCAGTATTTT
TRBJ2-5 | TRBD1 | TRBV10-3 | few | CAISELGQGQETQYF | TGTGCCATCAGTGAATTAGGACAGGGGCAAGAGACCCAGTACTTC
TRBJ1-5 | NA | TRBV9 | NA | CASSIGLPSQPQHF | TGTGCCAGCAGCATCGGACTTCCGTCTCAGCCCCAGCATTTT
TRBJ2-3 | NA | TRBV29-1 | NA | CSVGDGTSTDTQYF | TGCAGCGTGGGGGACGGAACTAGCACAGATACGCAGTATTTT
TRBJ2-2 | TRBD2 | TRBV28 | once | CASTVASGRARTGELFF | TGTGCCAGCACCGTAGCCAGCGGGAGGGCCCGTACCGGGGAGCTGTTTTTT
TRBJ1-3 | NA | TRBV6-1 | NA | CASRTIDRAIYF | TGTGCCAGCAGAACCATCGACCGGGCCATATATTTT
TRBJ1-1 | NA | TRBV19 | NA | CASTDIATEAFF | TGTGCCAGTACGGACATTGCCACTGAAGCTTTCTTT
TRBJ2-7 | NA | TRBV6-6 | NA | CASIGLRYEQYF | TGTGCCAGCATCGGACTACGCTACGAGCAGTACTTC
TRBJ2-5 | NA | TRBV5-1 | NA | CASTPRGADETQYF | TGCGCCAGCACACCAAGGGGGGCTGACGAGACCCAGTACTTC
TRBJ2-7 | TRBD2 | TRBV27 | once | CASSFFTGGSSYEQYF | TGTGCCAGCAGTTTTTTCACTGGCGGGAGTAGTTACGAGCAGTACTTC
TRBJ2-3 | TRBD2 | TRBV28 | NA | CASSSPGGRVTDTQYF | TGTGCCAGCAGTTCCCCCGGCGGGAGGGTGACAGATACGCAGTATTTT
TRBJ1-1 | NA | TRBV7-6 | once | CASSLLNTEAFF | TGTGCCAGCAGTTTGTTGAACACTGAAGCTTTCTTT
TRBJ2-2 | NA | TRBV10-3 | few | CAISGGGELFF | TGTGCCATCAGTGGGGGCGGGGAGCTGTTTTTT
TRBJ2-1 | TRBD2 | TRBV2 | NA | CASSDWTSVYNEQFF | TGTGCCAGCAGTGATTGGACTAGCGTGTACAATGAGCAGTTCTTC
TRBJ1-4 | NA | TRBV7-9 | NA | CASNRGGAANEKLFF | TGTGCCAGCAACCGAGGCGGGGCTGCTAATGAAAAACTGTTTTTT
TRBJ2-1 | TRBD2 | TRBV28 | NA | CASRPGGVGEQFF | TGTGCCAGCAGGCCCGGGGGGGTAGGTGAGCAGTTCTTC
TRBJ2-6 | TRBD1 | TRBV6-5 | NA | CASRRQGSGANVLTF | TGTGCCAGCAGAAGACAGGGCTCTGGGGCCAACGTCCTGACTTTC
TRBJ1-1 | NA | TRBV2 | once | CASSREYTEAFF | TGTGCCAGCAGTCGGGAGTACACTGAAGCTTTCTTT
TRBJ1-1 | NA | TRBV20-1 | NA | CSAPDRSRRF | TGCAGTGCTCCTGACAGGAGCCGTAGATTT
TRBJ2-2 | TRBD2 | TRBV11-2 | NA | CASTRLSGSLNGELFF | TGTGCCAGCACACGCCTCAGCGGGAGTTTGAACGGGGAGCTGTTTTTT